The rows below give T cell receptor beta chains drawn from one sample of a study of blood T cell repertoires in COVID-19. Repertoires were generated with immunoSEQ multiplex PCR, while TCRdb's copy carries only in-frame clones and drops some. The sample has approximately 210,000 clones; around 89% are singletons. Sequencing was carried out using peripheral blood. These receptors originate from a human donor in a cohort sampled during active COVID-19. Both conserved end residues are part of each CDR3. Fields, in order: J gene, V gene, D gene, clone size, CDR3 DNA, CDR3 protein. A D gene is named only where the DNA matches it firmly. Clone size, where shown, is once, few, many, or a class for clones that have expanded.

>TRBJ1-2|TRBV5-4|TRBD1|-
TGTGCCAGCAGCTTGGGGGCCTTGACAGGGGCGGGATCCTATGGCTACACCTTC
CASSLGALTGAGSYGYTF
>TRBJ2-2|TRBV24-1|-|-
TGTGCCACCAGTGCGGGGGTAGCCACCGGGGAGCTGTTTTTT
CATSAGVATGELFF
>TRBJ2-1|TRBV12-5|TRBD2|-
TGTGCTAGTGCCCCCCCCGGGACTAGCGGTTTAAGGACGAATGAGCAGTTCTTC
CASAPPGTSGLRTNEQFF
>TRBJ2-3|TRBV9|-|-
TGTGCCAGCAGCGCCGGCGACAGAGACACAGATACGCAGTATTTT
CASSAGDRDTDTQYF
>TRBJ2-3|TRBV5-1|TRBD1|-
TGCGCCAGCAGCAAGGGACAGGGGGGAGATACGCAGTATTTT
CASSKGQGGDTQYF
>TRBJ2-7|TRBV3-1/TRBV3-2|TRBD2|-
TGTGCCAGCAGCCCACCGGGACTAGCGGGGGGCCAACCCTACGAGCAGTACTTC
CASSPPGLAGGQPYEQYF
>TRBJ2-3|TRBV11-3|-|-
TGTGCCAGCAGCTTCCGAGATGGCACAGATACGCAGTATTTT
CASSFRDGTDTQYF
>TRBJ2-3|TRBV1|-|-
TGCACCAGCAGCCAAGGGCTAGCGGGAGGTACAGATACGCAGTATTTT
CTSSQGLAGGTDTQYF
>TRBJ2-5|TRBV7-2|-|-
TGTGCCAGCAGCTTAGGATTCCAGTTTTTAGAGACCCAGTACTTC
CASSLGFQFLETQYF
>TRBJ1-4|TRBV18|TRBD1|-
TGTGCCAGCTCACCGGGACAGGGGATTGAAAAACTGTTTTTT
CASSPGQGIEKLFF
>TRBJ1-2|TRBV6-5|TRBD1|-
TGTGCCACCCGACCTAGACAGGGGCGAACCTATGGCTACACCTTC
CATRPRQGRTYGYTF
>TRBJ2-7|TRBV7-9|TRBD1|-
TGTGCCAGCAGCTTAGGGCTCCGGGACAGCACCTACGAGCAGTACTTC
CASSLGLRDSTYEQYF
>TRBJ2-7|TRBV5-1|-|-
TGCGCCAGCAGCTTGAGTCAGGGGACGGGGGAGCAGTACTTC
CASSLSQGTGEQYF
>TRBJ2-2|TRBV19|TRBD1|once
TGTGCCAGTAGTCAACAGGGGGCGTTGAGGGCCGGGGAGCTGTTTTTT
CASSQQGALRAGELFF
>TRBJ1-2|TRBV9|-|-
TGTGCCAGCAGCCCGAACACGTATGGCTACACCTTC
CASSPNTYGYTF
>TRBJ2-1|TRBV9|TRBD2|-
TGTGCCAGCAGCGTTGCCGGGGGGTCCTACAATGAGCAGTTCTTC
CASSVAGGSYNEQFF
>TRBJ1-2|TRBV7-8|-|-
TGTGCCAGCAGCTCGCCCTTGGGGGGAGCTAACTATGGCTACACCTTC
CASSSPLGGANYGYTF
>TRBJ2-2|TRBV20-1|-|-
TGCAGTGCTAGTCCACTAGCAGAGAACACCGGGGAGCTGTTTTTT
CSASPLAENTGELFF
>TRBJ2-2|TRBV2|TRBD2|-
TGTGCCAGCAGTGAAGTTGGACTAGCAGTCACCGGGGAGCTGTTTTTT
CASSEVGLAVTGELFF
>TRBJ2-5|TRBV12-5|-|-
TGTGCTAGTGGTCCCGAGGTTGGGACCCAGTACTTC
CASGPEVGTQYF
>TRBJ2-7|TRBV15|TRBD2|once
TGTGCCACCAGCAGAGCCCCTAGCGGGGGGGCGGATGACGAGCAGTACTTC
CATSRAPSGGADDEQYF
>TRBJ2-7|TRBV19|-|-
TGTGCCAGTAGTATCGCTGACACAGGCTACGAGCAGTACTTC
CASSIADTGYEQYF
>TRBJ2-3|TRBV6-5|-|-
TGTGCCAGCGGGTACAGGGCTACAGATACGCAGTATTTT
CASGYRATDTQYF
>TRBJ2-3|TRBV5-1|-|-
TGCGCCAGCAGTCGCAGAAGTCCCACAGATACGCAGTATTTT
CASSRRSPTDTQYF
>TRBJ1-1|TRBV30|TRBD1|-
TGTGCCTGGCTCCCGGGGACAGGGCTGAACACTGAAGCTTTCTTT
CAWLPGTGLNTEAFF
>TRBJ2-5|TRBV5-4|TRBD2|-
TGTGCCAGCAGCCCGACTAGCGGGGGGGTTGAGACCCAGTACTTC
CASSPTSGGVETQYF
>TRBJ2-1|TRBV11-2|TRBD2|-
TGTGCCAGCAGCTTAGCAGCGGGGGGCTGGTACAATGAGCAGTTCTTC
CASSLAAGGWYNEQFF
>TRBJ1-3|TRBV18|TRBD1|-
TGTGCCAGCTCACCCCAAGGGACAGGGGCTGGAAACACCATATATTTT
CASSPQGTGAGNTIYF
>TRBJ2-1|TRBV10-3|TRBD2|-
TGTGCCATCAGGCCGGGGACAGCTAGCGGGAGCTCCTACAATGAGCAGTTCTTC
CAIRPGTASGSSYNEQFF
>TRBJ2-5|TRBV11-3|-|-
TGTGCCAGCAGCTCCGGGAAAAATCAAATGGAGACCCAGTACTTC
CASSSGKNQMETQYF
>TRBJ2-2|TRBV3-1/TRBV3-2|-|-
TGTGCCAGCAGCCAAGACGTGGGGCGCTGGGGGGGCCAGGACACCGGGGAGCTGTTTTTT
CASSQDVGRWGGQDTGELFF
>TRBJ2-1|TRBV10-3|TRBD1|-
TGTGCCATCAGTGGATCCGGGACAGAGTCCTACAATGAGCAGTTCTTC
CAISGSGTESYNEQFF
>TRBJ1-3|TRBV19|TRBD1|-
TGTGCCAGTAGTGTAACCGGGACAGGCGGAAACACCATATATTTT
CASSVTGTGGNTIYF
>TRBJ2-3|TRBV7-6|-|-
TGTGCCAGCAGCTTGAGCGGTTTACCAGATACGCAGTATTTT
CASSLSGLPDTQYF
>TRBJ2-7|TRBV21-1|-|-
TGTGCCAGCAATAAACTCGGACAGGGCCGTAGCTCCTACGAGCAGTACTTC
CASNKLGQGRSSYEQYF
>TRBJ1-3|TRBV9|-|-
TGTGCCAGCAGCGTAGGCTGGAGCTCTGGAAACACCATATATTTT
CASSVGWSSGNTIYF
>TRBJ1-1|TRBV3-1/TRBV3-2|-|-
TGTGCCAGCGGCCGGACAATCTTTACTGAAGCTTTCTTT
CASGRTIFTEAFF
>TRBJ1-1|TRBV9|-|-
TGTGCCAGCAGCGCCGAACCCAGGGGTGAGGCTTTCTTT
CASSAEPRGEAFF
>TRBJ2-7|TRBV24-1|-|-
TGTGCCACCAGTGATTCCGGGAAGGGCTACGAGCAGTACTTC
CATSDSGKGYEQYF
>TRBJ2-3|TRBV19|-|-
TGTGCCAGTAGTCCCCCCTCTAGGGGATCAGATACGCAGTATTTT
CASSPPSRGSDTQYF
>TRBJ2-2|TRBV14|-|-
TGTGCCAGCAGCCAAGGACTTCACACCGGGGAGCTGTTTTTT
CASSQGLHTGELFF
>TRBJ2-7|TRBV11-1|TRBD1|once
TGTGCCAGCAGCTTAGGACAGGGTGCTACCTACGAGCAGTACTTC
CASSLGQGATYEQYF
>TRBJ2-3|TRBV21-1|-|-
TGTGCCAGCAGCAAAAAGGGTCTAGCCATAGATACGCAGTATTTT
CASSKKGLAIDTQYF
>TRBJ1-5|TRBV5-6|TRBD1|-
TGTGCCAGCAGCCTCAGGGGGCCTAATCAGCCCCAGCATTTT
CASSLRGPNQPQHF
>TRBJ2-1|TRBV19|TRBD1|-
TGTGCCAGTTCCAAGAACCGGGACAGGTACAATGAGCAGTTCTTC
CASSKNRDRYNEQFF
>TRBJ2-3|TRBV2|-|-
TGTGCCAGCAGGGCAGGTAGCACAGATACGCAGTATTTT
CASRAGSTDTQYF
>TRBJ1-5|TRBV5-6|TRBD1|-
TGTGCCAGCAGCTTACAGGGGGTTGGAAATCAGCCCCAGCATTTT
CASSLQGVGNQPQHF
>TRBJ2-7|TRBV2|-|-
TGTGCCAGCAGGTTAGCGTACGAGCAGTACTTC
CASRLAYEQYF
>TRBJ1-2|TRBV21-1|-|-
TGTGCCAGCAGCAAACTAATGGGGGCCGGCTACACCTTC
CASSKLMGAGYTF
>TRBJ1-5|TRBV25-1|TRBD1|-
TGTGCCAGCAGTGCCAGGGGGCTGGGTCAGCCCCAGCATTTT
CASSARGLGQPQHF
>TRBJ2-5|TRBV5-1|-|-
TGCGCCAGCAGCCCAGGACACCAGGGGATAGTTTCCGTGTTGACCCAGTACTTC
CASSPGHQGIVSVLTQYF
>TRBJ2-7|TRBV6-6|-|few
TGTGCCAGCAGTTCACCCAACAGTAGTTCTTGGGAGCAGTACTTC
CASSSPNSSSWEQYF
>TRBJ1-5|TRBV7-2|TRBD1|-
TGTGCCAGCAGCTTCCAGGGGGCCAGCAATCAGCCCCAGCATTTT
CASSFQGASNQPQHF
>TRBJ1-5|TRBV25-1|-|-
TGTGCCAGCAGCCGGACGGGGAATCAGCCCCAGCATTTT
CASSRTGNQPQHF
>TRBJ2-1|TRBV19|-|-
TGTGCCAGTAGTCCAGGGGCAGGGGATAACAATGAGCAGTTCTTC
CASSPGAGDNNEQFF
>TRBJ2-4|TRBV9|TRBD1|-
TGTGCCAGCAGCGTAGGTGGACAGGGGATGGGAAACATTCAGTACTTC
CASSVGGQGMGNIQYF
>TRBJ1-3|TRBV29-1|-|-
TGCAGCGCCCGGCAGGGGTCCTCTGGAAACACCATATATTTT
CSARQGSSGNTIYF
>TRBJ1-2|TRBV4-1|-|few
TGCGCCAGCAGCCAAGTTTTACAGTCTGGCTACACCTTC
CASSQVLQSGYTF